These T cell receptor beta chains were read from a single sample in a study of spatial heterogeneity in lung cancer. MiXCR, run by TCRdb on the 5' RACE reads, gives a single entry per CDR3 protein. The profile shows some 54,000 distinct CDR3 sequences, around 6.7% of them singletons. Material: PBMCs, obtained at follow-up. These receptors were obtained from a female donor with early-stage non-small cell lung cancer. The CDR3 runs from the conserved cysteine through the conserved F or W. Each record gives: V gene, J gene, D gene, clone size, CDR3 length, CDR3 protein, CDR3 DNA. D genes are given only for firm matches. The listing skips clone size in some rows; elsewhere it reads once, few, many or a size class.

v_gene: TRBV28; j_gene: TRBJ2-6; d_gene: TRBD1; abundance: NA; len: 15; CDR3aa: CASRNRGTGANVLTF; CDR3nt: TGTGCCAGCAGAAACAGGGGAACTGGGGCCAACGTCCTGACTTTC
v_gene: TRBV7-9; j_gene: TRBJ1-5; d_gene: TRBD1; abundance: few; len: 15; CDR3aa: CASSSRQGGGQPQHF; CDR3nt: TGTGCCAGCAGCTCCAGACAGGGCGGTGGACAGCCCCAGCATTTT
v_gene: TRBV28; j_gene: TRBJ2-5; d_gene: NA; abundance: many; len: 13; CDR3aa: CASSLRTQETQYF; CDR3nt: TGTGCCAGCAGTTTAAGGACTCAAGAGACCCAGTACTTC
v_gene: TRBV7-9; j_gene: TRBJ2-7; d_gene: NA; abundance: many; len: 13; CDR3aa: CASSEAVSYEQYF; CDR3nt: TGTGCCAGCAGCGAGGCAGTCTCCTACGAGCAGTACTTC
v_gene: TRBV12-3/TRBV12-4; j_gene: TRBJ1-5; d_gene: NA; abundance: NA; len: 15; CDR3aa: CASSLKGGANQPQHF; CDR3nt: TGTGCCAGCAGTTTAAAGGGGGGGGCAAATCAGCCCCAGCATTTT
v_gene: TRBV12-3/TRBV12-4; j_gene: TRBJ1-5; d_gene: NA; abundance: few; len: 18; CDR3aa: CASSPAQMRGARSQPQHF; CDR3nt: TGTGCCAGCAGTCCCGCCCAGATGAGAGGGGCGCGTAGTCAGCCCCAGCATTTT
v_gene: TRBV27; j_gene: TRBJ2-5; d_gene: NA; abundance: many; len: 14; CDR3aa: CASSLRTPQETQYF; CDR3nt: TGTGCCAGCAGTTTACGGACGCCGCAAGAGACCCAGTACTTC
v_gene: TRBV3-1; j_gene: TRBJ1-2; d_gene: NA; abundance: few; len: 12; CDR3aa: CASSQDLRGYTF; CDR3nt: TGTGCCAGCAGCCAGGACCTTAGGGGCTACACCTTC
v_gene: TRBV12-3/TRBV12-4; j_gene: TRBJ1-1; d_gene: NA; abundance: few; len: 11; CDR3aa: CATLLGSEAFF; CDR3nt: TGTGCCACCCTATTGGGGTCTGAAGCTTTCTTT
v_gene: TRBV7-6; j_gene: TRBJ1-2; d_gene: TRBD1; abundance: NA; len: 13; CDR3aa: CASSSGTGNGYTF; CDR3nt: TGTGCCAGCAGCTCAGGGACAGGGAATGGCTACACCTTC
v_gene: TRBV5-1; j_gene: TRBJ1-6; d_gene: NA; abundance: many; len: 17; CDR3aa: CASSNGGGPPGGSPLHF; CDR3nt: TGCGCCAGCAGCAATGGCGGGGGCCCACCGGGGGGTTCACCCCTCCACTTT
v_gene: TRBV12-3/TRBV12-4; j_gene: TRBJ2-3; d_gene: TRBD1; abundance: few; len: 14; CDR3aa: CASRYTTGTDTQYF; CDR3nt: TGTGCCAGCAGATATACGACAGGGACAGATACGCAGTATTTT
v_gene: TRBV4-3; j_gene: TRBJ2-7; d_gene: NA; abundance: many; len: 15; CDR3aa: CASSQDAGARFEQYF; CDR3nt: TGCGCCAGCAGCCAAGATGCCGGGGCCAGGTTTGAGCAGTACTTC